A selection of T cell receptor beta chains follows, all from one sample in a study of molecular identifiers for immune sequencing clone quantification. TCRdb passed the PCR reads through MiXCR, listing each CDR3 protein once. The table lists under 600,000 distinct CDR3 sequences, roughly 25% of them singletons. The sequencing input was naive CD8+ T cells from blood, with Jurkat cell RNA spiked in. Receptor source: a human donor in good health. Some libraries in this study had Jurkat cell RNA spiked in. Each CDR3 is given with its conserved first and last residue. The D gene is left open where the match is weak. Clone size is not always given. Where it is, it says once, few, many or a class for expanded clones.

CDR3 protein	CDR3 DNA	clone size	D gene	J gene	V gene
CASSLTNWGGPDTQYF	TGTGCCAGCAGTTTAACTAATTGGGGGGGCCCAGATACGCAGTATTTT	NA	NA	TRBJ2-3	TRBV27
CASSPHGRRSKANEQYF	TGTGCCAGCAGTCCACACGGCCGCCGTTCAAAAGCCAACGAGCAGTACTTC	NA	NA	TRBJ2-7	TRBV27
CASSLGPLYAETQYF	TGTGCCAGCTCACTAGGGCCCTTGTATGCGGAGACCCAGTACTTC	NA	NA	TRBJ2-5	TRBV18
CASNLGGQGSYEQYF	TGTGCCAGCAACTTAGGGGGGCAGGGTAGCTACGAGCAGTACTTC	NA	NA	TRBJ2-7	TRBV7-9
CASSQGQGPYGYTF	TGCGCCAGCAGCCAAGGACAGGGTCCCTATGGCTACACCTTC	NA	TRBD1	TRBJ1-2	TRBV4-1
CASSLLSGGAGNEQFF	TGTGCCAGCAGTCTCCTTAGCGGGGGGGCTGGGAATGAGCAGTTCTTC	NA	TRBD2	TRBJ2-1	TRBV6-2/TRBV6-3
CASSLLGGSTDTQYF	TGTGCCAGCAGCTTATTGGGGGGCTCCACAGATACGCAGTATTTT	many	NA	TRBJ2-3	TRBV7-9
CASSLGLEYEQYF	TGTGCCAGCAGCTTAGGACTGGAATACGAGCAGTACTTC	NA	NA	TRBJ2-7	TRBV7-9
CSANVWTGELFF	TGCAGTGCTAATGTCTGGACCGGGGAGCTGTTTTTT	NA	NA	TRBJ2-2	TRBV20-1
CASSYPGLAGVIVQYF	TGTGCCAGCAGCTACCCGGGACTAGCGGGAGTAATCGTGCAGTACTTC	NA	TRBD2	TRBJ2-7	TRBV7-2
CASSVSNYDGYTF	TGTGCCAGCAGCGTCTCAAACTATGATGGCTACACCTTC	NA	NA	TRBJ1-2	TRBV3-1
CSVDPETGEQETQYF	TGCAGCGTCGACCCAGAGACAGGGGAACAAGAGACCCAGTACTTC	many	TRBD1	TRBJ2-5	TRBV29-1
CSASIWTSGGPKQETQYF	TGCAGTGCTTCGATCTGGACTAGCGGGGGGCCTAAACAAGAGACCCAGTACTTC	many	TRBD2	TRBJ2-5	TRBV20-1
CASTKGPSYEQYF	TGTGCCAGTACTAAGGGACCTTCCTACGAGCAGTACTTC	few	NA	TRBJ2-7	TRBV19
CAISESQGANQPQHF	TGTGCCATCAGTGAGTCGCAGGGAGCAAATCAGCCCCAGCATTTT	few	NA	TRBJ1-5	TRBV10-3
CASSQDRHGGYEQYF	TGCGCCAGCAGCCAAGATCGGCACGGGGGCTACGAGCAGTACTTC	NA	NA	TRBJ2-7	TRBV4-3
CASSLRTSVSSYEQYF	TGTGCCAGCAGCCTGAGGACTAGCGTTAGCTCCTACGAGCAGTACTTC	NA	TRBD2	TRBJ2-7	TRBV3-1
CASGLNSGEGGKLLF	TGTGCCAGCGGCCTAAACTCAGGGGAGGGTGGAAAACTGCTTTTT	NA	NA	TRBJ1-4	TRBV7-9
CASSQELGNQPQHF	TGCGCCAGCAGCCAAGAACTAGGCAATCAGCCCCAGCATTTT	many	NA	TRBJ1-5	TRBV4-3
CASSRDSRNEQFF	TGTGCCAGCAGCCGGGACTCTAGAAATGAGCAGTTCTTC	few	NA	TRBJ2-1	TRBV12-3/TRBV12-4
CASSLGNGLISYEQYF	TGTGCCAGCAGCTTAGGGAACGGATTAATCTCCTACGAGCAGTACTTC	many	NA	TRBJ2-7	TRBV7-9
CASSPAQWDRANTEAFF	TGTGCCAGCAGCCCAGCCCAATGGGACAGGGCGAACACTGAAGCTTTCTTT	many	TRBD1	TRBJ1-1	TRBV7-9
CASSKPTQRSGANVLTF	TGTGCCAGCAGTAAACCGACGCAAAGGTCTGGGGCCAACGTCCTGACTTTC	many	NA	TRBJ2-6	TRBV28
CASSHSDIGYTF	TGTGCCAGCAGTCATTCGGACATCGGCTACACCTTC	NA	NA	TRBJ1-2	TRBV12-3/TRBV12-4
CASSYLPSKDQPQHF	TGTGCCAGCAGTTACCTCCCCAGCAAGGATCAGCCCCAGCATTTT	NA	NA	TRBJ1-5	TRBV6-6
CASSFVPNYGYTF	TGTGCCAGCAGTTTCGTCCCGAACTATGGCTACACCTTC	NA	NA	TRBJ1-2	TRBV12-3/TRBV12-4
CASSDGGSVPYNEQFF	TGTGCCAGCAGCGACGGCGGGAGCGTTCCCTACAATGAGCAGTTCTTC	NA	TRBD2	TRBJ2-1	TRBV2
CASSLLQETLYF	TGTGCCAGCAGCTTACTTCAAGAGACCCTGTACTTC	NA	NA	TRBJ2-5	TRBV13
CASSLDSNTEAFF	TGTGCCAGCAGCTTGGACAGCAACACTGAAGCTTTCTTT	many	NA	TRBJ1-1	TRBV5-5
CASSRFGADYNEQFF	TGTGCCAGCAGTCGTTTCGGAGCCGACTACAATGAGCAGTTCTTC	NA	NA	TRBJ2-1	TRBV12-3/TRBV12-4
CASSLDGTSTDTQYF	TGTGCCAGCAGCTTGGACGGGACTAGCACAGATACGCAGTATTTT	few	NA	TRBJ2-3	TRBV5-5
CASSSDQGFQPQHF	TGTGCCAGCAGCTCAGATCAGGGGTTTCAGCCCCAGCATTTT	NA	NA	TRBJ1-5	TRBV11-2
CASSPSGAETQYF	TGTGCCAGCAGCCCTTCCGGGGCGGAGACCCAGTACTTC	NA	NA	TRBJ2-5	TRBV7-9
CAISEPKEAAYEQYF	TGTGCCATCAGTGAGCCCAAGGAGGCAGCCTACGAGCAGTACTTC	NA	NA	TRBJ2-7	TRBV10-3
CASSFGGGNEQFF	TGTGCCAGCAGTTTTGGTGGGGGCAATGAGCAGTTCTTC	few	NA	TRBJ2-1	TRBV27
CASSLGRIYEQYF	TGTGCCAGCAGCCTGGGACGGATCTACGAGCAGTACTTC	NA	NA	TRBJ2-7	TRBV12-3/TRBV12-4
CASSQVAGSSYEQYF	TGCGCCAGCAGCCAAGTAGCGGGTAGCTCCTACGAGCAGTACTTC	NA	TRBD2	TRBJ2-7	TRBV4-1
CASTLDRGTEAFF	TGTGCCAGCACCCTCGACAGGGGTACTGAAGCTTTCTTT	many	TRBD1	TRBJ1-1	TRBV6-6
CASTSAGGPGANVLTF	TGTGCCAGCACTTCGGCAGGGGGCCCTGGGGCCAACGTCCTGACTTTC	NA	TRBD1	TRBJ2-6	TRBV6-4
CAWIPSGAPYEQYF	TGTGCCTGGATTCCGAGCGGGGCCCCCTACGAGCAGTACTTC	few	TRBD2	TRBJ2-7	TRBV30
CAWNEGSSSTDTQYF	TGTGCCTGGAATGAGGGTTCAAGTAGCACAGATACGCAGTATTTT	many	NA	TRBJ2-3	TRBV30
CASSARDSGLGNSPLHF	TGTGCCAGCAGTGCCCGGGACTCAGGTCTCGGTAATTCACCCCTCCACTTT	few	NA	TRBJ1-6	TRBV6-4
CANSLLKGQGEWYEQYF	TGTGCCAACAGCTTATTGAAGGGACAGGGGGAGTGGTACGAGCAGTACTTC	NA	TRBD1	TRBJ2-7	TRBV11-2
CASSYPISGRADTQYF	TGTGCCAGCAGTTACCCGATCTCCGGGAGAGCAGATACGCAGTATTTT	NA	NA	TRBJ2-3	TRBV6-5
CASSAKGGFEQYF	TGTGCCAGCAGCGCGAAAGGGGGCTTCGAGCAGTACTTC	few	TRBD1	TRBJ2-7	TRBV7-9
CASSLPKRGGLETQYF	TGTGCCAGCAGCTTACCCAAGCGGGGGGGCCTTGAGACCCAGTACTTC	NA	TRBD2	TRBJ2-5	TRBV7-9
CASSEGQRNTEAFF	TGTGCCAGCAGCGAGGGACAACGGAACACTGAAGCTTTCTTT	NA	NA	TRBJ1-1	TRBV6-2/TRBV6-3
CASSRTPGGVGYNEQFF	TGCGCCAGCAGCCGCACTCCTGGGGGGGTAGGATACAATGAGCAGTTCTTC	few	TRBD2	TRBJ2-1	TRBV4-1
CASSQGQGGRTEAFF	TGCGCCAGCAGCCAAGGACAGGGCGGGAGGACTGAAGCTTTCTTT	many	TRBD1	TRBJ1-1	TRBV4-1